This T cell receptor (beta chain) was retrieved from a study of T cell responses to AZD1222 COVID-19 vaccine. Whole-study context: Second-dose intervals near 4 or 12 weeks were combined. Study results and limitations: Baseline seropositivity occurred in only six AZD1222 recipients. Nearly half of spike-specific TCRs reportedly target unmutated variant regions. The sample set comprised mostly white British donors with more females, and clonal diversity was possibly underestimated.

With respect to this clone: Its specificity is not known.

Clones were read by immunoSEQ multiplex PCR, and TCRdb kept only the in-frame ones, dropping some. The sample records some 200,000 clones, approximately 90% being singletons. There are 14 residues in the CDR3. Trimming left V 5 bases short and J 8 bases short, with 18 bases between. The germline V gene has CDR1 SGHTA and CDR2 FQGNSA. This TCR was sampled from an adult in good health. The source material was peripheral blood, sampled on day 0 of AZD1222 vaccination. V gene TRBV7-2 combines with J gene TRBJ1-2; the D is unclear. The CDR3: CASSNGGMARGYTF. CDR3 DNA sequence: TGTGCCAGCAGCAACGGCGGGATGGCGCGGGGCTACACCTTC.